These 22 T cell receptor beta chains came from one sample sequenced in a study of breast tumors, draining lymph nodes, adjacent tissues. TCRdb reanalysed the multiplex PCR reads using MiXCR and keeps one entry per CDR3 protein. Of about 100,000 distinct CDR3 sequences listed, over 20% are singletons. Breast cancer patients provided tissue from their axillary draining lymph nodes. Sequenced: axillary lymph node tissue. These receptors were collected from a female donor with breast cancer. Some clones in this sample may be carry-over from other donors' samples.

This clonotype was counted many times. The chain couples TRBV15 to TRBJ2-5; 8 bases fit TRBD1. The J segment lost 7 bases and the V segment lost 1 base, leaving 8 bases of the junction unmatched. The CDR3 consists of 15 residues. CDR1 and CDR2 (germline): LNHNV, YYDKDF (reference sequence). CDR3 DNA: TGTGCCACCAGCAGAGTTCAGGGGGCGGGCCCGACCCAGTACTTC. Encoded protein: CATSRVQGAGPTQYF.

The table lists this clonotype with many counts. The chain joins TRBV10-3 to TRBJ1-6; no clear D. This CDR3 region has 13 residues. CDR1 ENHRY and CDR2 SYGVKD come from the germline V gene. V was trimmed by 2 bases and J by 9 bases, leaving 8 bases between them. The CDR3 DNA reads TGTGCCATCAGTGAGAATGAGGGTTCACCCCTCCACTTT. Its translation: CAISENEGSPLHF.

This clonotype was picked up many times. The chain uses TRBV20-1 and TRBJ1-6; D is ambiguous. The CDR3 covers 15 residues. Between the trimmed V and J ends, which lost 3 bases and 0 bases, there was a span of 9 bases. Germline CDR1 and CDR2: DFQATT and SNEGSKA (reference sequence). The CDR3 here is CSASFASSYNSPLHF. As DNA, the CDR3 is TGCAGTGCTAGTTTTGCGAGCTCCTATAATTCACCCCTCCACTTT.

Concerning this clonotype: A much more abundant neighbour one base away suggests this may be a read error. V gene TRBV12-3 or TRBV12-4 combines with J gene TRBJ2-1, with D possibly TRBD2 on 6 matching bases. The CDR3 sequence is 11 residues long. CDR3 sequence reads: CASRALREQSF. Here the CDR3 DNA reads TGTGCCAGCAGAGCCCTCCGGGAGCAGTCCTTC.

In its sample, this clonotype was seen many times. The rearrangement joins TRBV4-1 to TRBJ1-2; perhaps TRBD1 as D (6 bases). CDR1 is MGHRA and CDR2 is YSYEKL in the germline V gene. This CDR3 has 17 residues. V lost 2 bases and J 2 bases, leaving 18 bases between the germline ends. CDR3: CASSQIGGAANNYGYTF. CDR3 nucleotides: TGCGCCAGCAGCCAAATTGGGGGGGCAGCGAACAACTATGGCTACACCTTC.

V gene TRBV2 combines with J gene TRBJ1-5, with D perhaps matching TRBD1 (5 bases). There are 17 residues in the CDR3. The V end lost 0 bases, the J end lost 4 bases, and 16 bases lay between the germline ends. CDR1 is SNHLY and CDR2 is FYNNEI in the germline V gene. This CDR3 is CASSEAQAWKGNQPQHF. The DNA for the CDR3 is TGTGCCAGCAGTGAAGCGCAGGCTTGGAAGGGGAATCAGCCCCAGCATTTT.

In this sample, this clonotype turned up a few times. V is TRBV5-6 and J is TRBJ1-2; D unresolved. The CDR3 totals 13 residues. The V end was cut by 4 bases, the J end by 7 bases, with 14 bases between. Germline lookup yields CDR1 SGHDT and CDR2 YYEEEE. This CDR3 reads CASSKYSTGGYTF. CDR3 bases: TGTGCCAGCAGCAAATATTCGACGGGTGGCTACACCTTC.

This clonotype was detected many times. The chain recombines TRBV5-5 with TRBJ2-1, with no clear D. This CDR3 spans 10 amino acids. Deletions cut 5 bases from V and 7 bases from J, with 4 bases between. Germline V lookup: CDR1 SGHKS, CDR2 YYEKEE (reference sequence). CDR3 residues: CASRGNEQFF. In DNA form, the CDR3 reads TGTGCCAGCAGGGGTAATGAGCAGTTCTTC.

As regards this clonotype: This may arise from a read error, as a much more abundant clone is one base away. The genes are TRBV6-5 and TRBJ2-3; D not certain. CDR3 length equals 13 residues. CDR1 and CDR2 from the germline V gene are MNHEY and SVGAGI. The CDR3 region has the DNA TGTGCCAGCAGTTACTCGTACGCAGATACGCAGTGTTTT. Residues: CASSYSYADTQCF.

This clonotype was found many times. The chain uses TRBV20-1 and TRBJ1-6; D possibly corresponds to TRBD1 (6 bases). Per germline, CDR1 DFQATT and CDR2 SNEGSKA (reference sequence). This CDR3 region has 14 residues. V gave up 1 base and J gave up 8 bases, with 12 bases separating them. CDR3 in amino acids: CSARVQGRDSPLHF. The CDR3 bases are TGCAGTGCTAGAGTCCAGGGGAGGGATTCACCCCTCCACTTT.

This clonotype came up many times. One end of the junction does not line up with germline, which may come from a read error. V usage is TRBV7-2 and J usage is TRBJ2-1; no firm D call. The CDR3 has 14 amino acids. Per germline, CDR1 SGHTA and CDR2 FQGNSA. This CDR3 is CASTLGISYNEQFF. The DNA for the CDR3 is TGTGCCAGCACCTTAGGAATATCCTACAATGAGCAGTTCTTC. Variable domain in full (rest from reference TRBV7-2 and TRBJ2-1): GAGVSQSPSNKVTEKGKDVELRCDPISGHTALYWYRQSLGQGLEFLIYFQGNSAPDKSGLPSDRFSAERTGGSVSTLTIQRTQQEDSAVYLCASTLGISYNEQFFGPGTRLTVL.

The table lists this clonotype with many counts. This chain uses TRBV5-5 with TRBJ2-7, with TRBD2 matching over 13 bases. Trimming removed 3 bases from V and 6 bases from J; junction bases left unmatched: 6. Germline values: CDR1 SGHKS, CDR2 YYEKEE (reference sequence). The CDR3 consists of 15 residues. As DNA, the CDR3 is TGTGCCAGCAGCTGGGGACTAGCGGGAAGTGGCGAGCAGTACTTC. Translated, it gives CASSWGLAGSGEQYF.

This clonotype was seen many times. The genes are TRBV20-1 and TRBJ2-3, with TRBD1 matching 7 bases. This CDR3 is built from 12 residues. The germline V gene encodes CDR1 DFQATT and CDR2 SNEGSKA (reference sequence). J gave up 8 bases and V 1 base, and 3 bases lay outside the gene matches. The CDR3 nucleotides are TGCAGTGCTAGAGTTACAGGGGCTACGCAGTATTTT. Translation gives CSARVTGATQYF.

Worth noting for this clonotype: This may arise from a read error, as a much more abundant clone is one base away. CDR3 amino acids: CASSLGGQGARNPLFF. DNA of the CDR3: TGTGCCAGCAGCTTAGGGGGCCAGGGGGCTCGGAACCCACTGTTTTTT. The chain uses TRBV7-9 and TRBJ1-4, with 8 bases fitting TRBD1. V trimming: 1 base; J trimming: 13 bases; junction bases outside the gene matches: 14. The CDR3 consists of 16 residues. Germline V gene lookup returns CDR1 SEHNR and CDR2 FQNEAQ (reference sequence).

This clonotype has at least ten counts. The rearrangement links TRBV9 to TRBJ2-2; D is possibly TRBD1 (6 bases). The germline V gene encodes CDR1 SGDLS and CDR2 YYNGEE. V shed 3 bases and J shed 5 bases, with 14 bases lying between them. The length of the CDR3 is 15 residues. For the CDR3, the DNA is TGTGCCAGCAGCGAGGAGGACAGTTGGACCGGGGAGCTGTTTTTT. Its protein is CASSEEDSWTGELFF.

This clonotype was counted at least ten times. CDR3 DNA: TGTGCCAGCAGCCAAGAGTACCCGAGCGGGACCCAGCAAGAGACCCAGTACTTC. Protein sequence: CASSQEYPSGTQQETQYF. The rearrangement links TRBV4-2 to TRBJ2-5; 7 nucleotides agree with TRBD2. Trimming took 0 bases from V and 2 from J; bases not matched to a gene: 12. The CDR3 runs 18 residues. The germline V gene has CDR1 LGHNA and CDR2 YNFKEQ.

Turning to this clonotype: The junction departs from germline at one end; a sequencing error may be responsible. This chain joins TRBV7-8 and TRBJ1-2, with 12 bases identical to TRBD1. Germline CDR1 SGHVS, CDR2 FQNEAQ. This CDR3 is built from 19 residues. CDR3 bases: TGTGCCAGCAGCTTGTCCTCCCGGGACAGGGGGCGATCATGCAATGGCCACACCTTC. Protein sequence: CASSLSSRDRGRSCNGHTF.

This clonotype was seen more than once but under ten times. V and J are TRBV5-1 and TRBJ2-7, with a possible D match to TRBD2 (7 bases). This CDR3 has 16 residues. V shed 0 bases and J shed 9 bases, with 22 bases lying between them. Germline CDR1 reads SGHRS; CDR2 reads YFSETQ. The DNA for the CDR3 is TGCGCCAGCAGCTTGGGGGCAGGGGCGGTTCCGGGGGGGCAGTACTTC. This codes for CASSLGAGAVPGGQYF. The complete variable domain, with remaining parts taken from reference TRBV5-1 and TRBJ2-7, reads KAGVTQTPRYLIKTRGQQVTLSCSPISGHRSVSWYQQTPGQGLQFLFEYFSETQRNKGNFPGRFSGRQFSNSRSEMNVSTLELGDSALYLCASSLGAGAVPGGQYFGPGTRLTVT.

This clonotype was detected ten times or more. The chain combines TRBV20-1 with TRBJ2-1; 10 bases are a match to TRBD2. V shed 6 bases and J 4 bases; nucleotides not matched to a gene: 6. CDR3 length: 14 residues. Germline V gene sequence: CDR1 DFQATT, CDR2 SNEGSKA (reference sequence). CDR3 residues: CSARTSGDYNEQFF. The CDR3, as DNA: TGCAGTGCCAGAACTAGCGGGGATTACAATGAGCAGTTCTTC.

This clonotype was counted many times. The CDR3 DNA sequence: TGTGCCAGCAGCTCGGGACAGATCACAGATACGCAGTATTTT. It encodes CASSSGQITDTQYF. V usage is TRBV7-3 and J usage is TRBJ2-3; 7 bases align to TRBD1. Germline-derived CDR1 and CDR2 are SGHTA and FQGTGA. The CDR3 extends over 14 amino acids. V shed 4 bases, J shed 2 bases, and the junction held 3 bases outside the gene matches. Filled out from reference TRBV7-3 and TRBJ2-3, the complete variable domain reads GAGVSQTPSNKVTEKGKYVELRCDPISGHTALYWYRQSLGQGPEFLIYFQGTGAADDSGLPNDRFFAVRPEGSVSTLKIQRTERGDSAVYLCASSSGQITDTQYFGPGTRLTVL.

This clonotype was observed at least ten times. The gene calls are TRBV7-9 and TRBJ2-5, with TRBD2 matching 13 bases. The CDR3 totals 16 residues. Per the germline V gene, CDR1 is SEHNR and CDR2 is FQNEAQ (reference sequence). The V and J ends lost 6 bases and 4 bases, in that order; junction bases with no gene match: 8. The CDR3 reads CASSQPLAGGPETQYF. The DNA for the CDR3 is TGTGCCAGCAGTCAACCACTAGCGGGGGGGCCAGAGACCCAGTACTTC.

A remark on this clonotype: Just one base apart from a much larger clone, this may be a read error. The chain combines TRBV12-3 or TRBV12-4 with TRBJ1-3; possible D gene TRBD1, 6 bases. The CDR3 sequence is 14 residues long. The DNA of the CDR3 is TGTGCCGGCAGTTTACAGGGCCCAAGAAACACCATATATTTT. Translation gives CAGSLQGPRNTIYF.